These 5 T cell receptor beta chains were all obtained from the same sample, sequenced in a study of T cell responses to AZD1222 COVID-19 vaccine. Data came from immunoSEQ multiplex PCR; TCRdb stores just in-frame clones and leaves some out. The data show about 100,000 clones, about 87% seen once. The sample consisted of peripheral blood, taken on day 0 of AZD1222 vaccination. The receptors here all came from an adult in good health.

The chain is built from TRBV27 and TRBJ2-7; TRBD1 matches 7 bases. Germline-derived CDR1 and CDR2 are MNHEY and SMNVEV (reference sequence). This CDR3 has 17 amino acids. J lost 5 bases, V lost 8 bases, and 21 bases had no gene match. The DNA of the CDR3 is TGTGCCAGCTCCTACCACCCTCCGGGACAGAAGTCTAACGAGCAGTACTTC. This codes for CASSYHPPGQKSNEQYF.

This clone is a singleton in its sample. The rearrangement uses TRBV5-1 and TRBJ2-1, with 8 bases lining up with TRBD2. The V gene end was trimmed by 0 bases and the J gene end by 4 bases; junction bases not matched to a gene: 9. CDR1 is SGHRS and CDR2 is YFSETQ in the germline V gene. The CDR3 runs to 17 residues. In nucleotides, the CDR3 is TGCGCCAGCAGCTTGGCCGGCGGCGCGGGGGGTTACAATGAGCAGTTCTTC. It codes for CASSLAGGAGGYNEQFF.

This clone was observed once. This chain uses TRBV11-2 with TRBJ2-5; 8 bases line up with TRBD2. The V and J ends lost 6 bases and 1 base, in that order; junction bases with no gene match: 13. The germline CDR1 and CDR2 sequences are SGHAT and FQNNGV. CDR3 length equals 17 residues. In nucleotides, the CDR3 is TGTGCCAGCAGTACCCTTCGACTAGCGAGAATCCAAGAGACCCAGTACTTC. This sequence encodes CASSTLRLARIQETQYF. The full variable domain, its missing parts supplied by reference TRBV11-2 and TRBJ2-5, is EAGVAQSPRYKIIEKRQSVAFWCNPISGHATLYWYQQILGQGPKLLIQFQNNGVVDDSQLPKDRFSAERLKGVDSTLKIQPAKLEDSAVYLCASSTLRLARIQETQYFGPGTRLLVL.

The V call is TRBV20-1, the J call TRBJ2-1; D remains unclear. Germline V gives CDR1 DFQATT, CDR2 SNEGSKA (reference sequence). The CDR3 covers 11 residues. The V gene lost 4 bases and the J gene lost 6 bases, with 7 bases spanning the gap. In DNA, the CDR3 is TGCAGTGCTATATCCCTCAATGAGCAGTTCTTC. As protein: CSAISLNEQFF.

The chain employs TRBV19 and TRBJ1-1, with D hard to call. The CDR3 extends over 15 amino acids. Deletions cut 1 base from V and 2 bases from J, with 11 bases between. Germline CDR1 LNHDA, CDR2 SQIVND (reference sequence). CDR3 loop: CASSIGPELNTEAFF. The CDR3 nucleotides read TGTGCCAGTAGTATAGGGCCCGAACTAAACACTGAAGCTTTCTTT.